Following are 31 T cell receptor beta chains from one sample sequenced in a study of regulatory T cells in long-lasting Graves disease. To make TCR beta libraries, researchers used iRepertoire HTBI primers and Arm-PCR of CDR3 regions. TCRdb reprocessed the multiplex PCR reads via MiXCR and lists one record per CDR3 protein. The sample has approximately 490,000 distinct CDR3 sequences, 15% to 20% seen once. Time point indicated: newly diagnosed GD, antithyroid drugs for less than 3 months. After RNA was extracted from PBMCs, the TCR library was made from it. A further study also used this sample, focusing on T cells in Graves' hyperthyroidism and ophthalmopathy.

Source: peripheral blood mononuclear cells (PBMCs), taken at new diagnosis, from a patient treated with antithyroid drugs. These receptors all stem from a man between 40 and 49 years old with Graves disease.

The CDR3 here is CASSLELAGVSYNEQFF. Here the CDR3 DNA reads TGTGCCAGCAGCTTAGAACTAGCGGGAGTCTCCTACAATGAGCAGTTCTTC. The chain has TRBV11-2 and TRBJ2-1; the match to TRBD2 covers 11 bases. The germline gives CDR1 SGHAT, CDR2 FQNNGV. This CDR3 region has 17 residues. Trimming at V came to 0 bases and at J to 0 bases, leaving 1 base not matched to a gene.

This clonotype occurred many times. The gene calls are TRBV6-2 or TRBV6-3 and TRBJ2-7; TRBD2 aligns across 12 bases. Germline V gives CDR1 MNHEY, CDR2 SVGEGT. Trimming at V came to 6 bases and at J to 7 bases, leaving 7 bases not matched to a gene. This CDR3 has 14 residues. This CDR3 is CASRLAGGTGEQYF. Written as DNA, the CDR3 is TGTGCCAGCAGGCTAGCGGGAGGGACGGGGGAGCAGTACTTC.

This clonotype was counted ten times or more. For the CDR3, the DNA is TGTGCCAGCAGGTCTTCCGGATACACTGAAGCTTTCTTT. Its protein is CASRSSGYTEAFF. This sequence joins TRBV2 and TRBJ1-1; D unresolved. This CDR3 region has 13 residues. Looked up from germline, CDR1 is SNHLY and CDR2 is FYNNEI. V was pared by 6 bases and J by 3 bases, with 11 bases between.

This clonotype was seen repeatedly, ten times or more. The chain employs TRBV12-5 and TRBJ2-2; 12 bases map to TRBD2. This CDR3 region has 17 residues. Trimming at V came to 3 bases and at J to 7 bases, leaving 9 bases not matched to a gene. CDR1 LGHNT and CDR2 FRNRAP come from the germline V gene. CDR3 bases: TGTGCTAGTGGTTTCCCTCGACTAGCGGGAGTAGTCGGGGAGCTGTTTTTT. This gives the protein CASGFPRLAGVVGELFF. Using reference TRBV12-5 and TRBJ2-2 for the parts outside the CDR3, the full variable domain is DARVTQTPRHKVTEMGQEVTMRCQPILGHNTVFWYRQTMMQGLELLAYFRNRAPLDDSGMPKDRFSAEMPDATLATLKIQPSEPRDSAVYFCASGFPRLAGVVGELFFGEGSRLTVL.

This clonotype came up many times. The CDR3 DNA sequence: TGTGCCAGCAGTCGACCCGTCCGAGCGGGAGGAGACTACGAGCAGTACTTC. It translates to CASSRPVRAGGDYEQYF. The V and J genes are TRBV27 and TRBJ2-7; 9 bases fit TRBD2. V was clipped by 5 bases and J by 3 bases; unmatched bases: 14. Germline V CDR1 and CDR2: MNHEY, SMNVEV (reference sequence). The CDR3 length is 17 residues.

The genes are TRBV20-1 and TRBJ2-7, with D perhaps TRBD2 (5 bases). Trimming cost V 3 bases and J 4 bases, with 25 bases left between them. The germline gives CDR1 DFQATT, CDR2 SNEGSKA (reference sequence). The CDR3 consists of 17 residues. For the CDR3, the DNA is TGCAGTGCTAGCCCGGCGGCTAGCCGATCGATTACTTACGAGCAGTACTTC. The encoded protein is CSASPAASRSITYEQYF.

This clonotype was detected ten times or more. V usage is TRBV5-6 and J usage is TRBJ2-5, with D possibly TRBD1 on 6 matching bases. The CDR3 length is 14 residues. Germline values: CDR1 SGHDT, CDR2 YYEEEE. V lost 0 bases, J lost 5 bases, and 11 bases lay in between. The CDR3 spells CASSLARGVETQYF. CDR3 nucleotide sequence: TGTGCCAGCAGCTTGGCCAGGGGAGTTGAGACCCAGTACTTC.

On this clonotype itself: With a much larger clone just one base away, this may be a read error. This chain connects TRBV11-2 to TRBJ2-7; 10 nucleotides align to TRBD1. The length of the CDR3 is 14 residues. With 5 bases clipped from V and 7 bases from J, the junction kept 8 bases outside the gene matches. Germline loops: CDR1 SGHAT, CDR2 FQNNGV. In DNA form, the CDR3 reads TGTGCCAGCAGCGAGGGACAGGGGTTTTATGAGCAGTACTTC. Translated, it gives CASSEGQGFYEQYF.

This clonotype has only a few counts. The rearrangement links TRBV13 to TRBJ1-4; D is ambiguous. In germline, CDR1 is PRHDT, CDR2 FYEKMQ (reference sequence). Between the trimmed V and J ends, which lost 2 bases and 5 bases, there was a span of 12 bases. The CDR3 totals 15 residues. The CDR3 is CASSLSVVGNEKLFF. The CDR3, as DNA: TGTGCCAGCAGCTTAAGTGTGGTAGGCAATGAAAAACTGTTTTTT.

The rearrangement uses TRBV27 and TRBJ2-7; possible D gene TRBD2, 6 bases. Germline assignment: CDR1 MNHEY and CDR2 SMNVEV (reference sequence). This CDR3 region has 15 residues. The V and J ends lost 6 bases and 0 bases respectively, with 15 bases between them. The CDR3 reads CASSRPRGSSYEQYF. The DNA for the CDR3 is TGTGCCAGCAGCCGTCCCCGGGGGTCCTCCTACGAGCAGTACTTC.

The chain links TRBV6-2 or TRBV6-3 to TRBJ1-5; weak D call: TRBD1 (6 bases). V dropped 6 bases and J dropped 2 bases, with 14 bases sitting between them. CDR1 is MNHEY, CDR2 SVGEGT, per germline. There are 15 residues in the CDR3. The chain's CDR3 is CASRIPGAGNQPQHF. The CDR3 bases are TGTGCCAGCAGAATCCCAGGGGCTGGCAATCAGCCCCAGCATTTT.

This clonotype was picked up one time. The rearrangement links TRBV6-1 to TRBJ1-2, with a weak D call TRBD1 (6 bases). There are 14 residues in the CDR3. V lost 5 bases to trimming and J lost 4 bases, with 14 bases between them. CDR1 is MNHNS, CDR2 SASEGT, per germline. CDR3 sequence (DNA): TGTGCCAGCAGTAAGGGGGGTTTGGCCTATGGCTACACCTTC. Translating gives CASSKGGLAYGYTF.

A note on this clonotype: This may stem from a read error, because a much larger clone lies one nucleotide away. The V call is TRBV12-3 or TRBV12-4, the J call TRBJ1-2; D gene ambiguous. Trimming removed 7 bases from V and 2 bases from J, with 14 bases in between. The CDR3 consists of 14 residues. The CDR3 region is CASKLKVDNYGYTF. CDR3 nucleotides: TGTGCCAGCAAATTAAAGGTGGACAACTATGGCTACACCTTC.

The sample holds a few counts of this clonotype. The rearrangement uses TRBV7-9 and TRBJ1-6; D unclear. Germline assignment: CDR1 SEHNR and CDR2 FQNEAQ (reference sequence). The V end lost 5 bases, the J end lost 10 bases, and 12 bases lay between the germline ends. The CDR3 loop spans 13 amino acids. CDR3 in amino acids: CASSPGGGSPLHF. The CDR3 bases are TGTGCCAGCAGCCCAGGCGGCGGGTCACCCCTCCACTTT.

This clonotype has at least ten counts. This chain links TRBV2 with TRBJ2-7, with 11 bases matching TRBD2. The CDR3 runs 20 residues. Germline values: CDR1 SNHLY, CDR2 FYNNEI. V lost 4 bases to trimming and J lost 0 bases; unmatched junction nucleotides: 17. The CDR3 bases are TGTGCCAGCAGTGTAACCCCACTAGCGGGAGAAGGGAGAAGCTCCTACGAGCAGTACTTC. Amino acids: CASSVTPLAGEGRSSYEQYF.

This clonotype was counted at least ten times. The chain has TRBV7-2 and TRBJ2-1, with D perhaps TRBD2 (5 bases). The germline gives CDR1 SGHTA, CDR2 FQGNSA. V shed 8 bases and J shed 5 bases, with 19 bases lying between them. The length of the CDR3 is 15 residues. The CDR3 DNA follows: TGTGCCAGCGGCAAGTGGACTCCACTTGACAATGAGCAGTTCTTC. It yields the protein CASGKWTPLDNEQFF.

A note on this clonotype: A much larger clone lies a single base off, so this may be a read error. The chain links TRBV24-1 to TRBJ2-7, with D unresolved. Germline loops: CDR1 KGHDR, CDR2 SFDVKD. V was shortened by 9 bases and J by 11 bases, with 19 bases between the two germline ends. This CDR3 region has 12 residues. The CDR3 coding sequence is TGTGCCACCTCGCTGGGTGTGAGTGAGGAGTACTTC. It codes for CATSLGVSEEYF.

This clonotype has only a few counts. The gene calls are TRBV6-2 or TRBV6-3 and TRBJ2-1; weak D call: TRBD1 (6 bases). Germline V CDR1 and CDR2: MNHEY, SVGEGT. This CDR3 contains 14 residues. Trimming cost V 5 bases and J 8 bases, with 16 bases left between them. The CDR3 region has the DNA TGTGCCAGCAGTATGGGTAGGGGGTATGATGAGCAGTTCTTC. It encodes CASSMGRGYDEQFF.

This clonotype showed up many times. The chain links TRBV20-1 to TRBJ2-1, with D uncertain. V shed 0 bases and J shed 0 bases, with 12 bases lying between them. The germline V gene has CDR1 DFQATT and CDR2 SNEGSKA (reference sequence). The CDR3 extends over 16 amino acids. CDR3 sequence (DNA): TGCAGTGCTAGAGATCGAGGCTATAACTCCTACAATGAGCAGTTCTTC. Translating gives CSARDRGYNSYNEQFF.

This clonotype came up many times. V usage is TRBV9 and J usage is TRBJ2-7; perhaps TRBD2 as D (6 bases). In germline, CDR1 is SGDLS, CDR2 YYNGEE. V lost 0 bases to trimming and J lost 7 bases, with 17 bases between them. The CDR3 is 15 residues long. The CDR3 reads CASSVGLGGTGEQYF. DNA for the CDR3: TGTGCCAGCAGCGTAGGCCTCGGCGGGACGGGGGAGCAGTACTTC.

This clonotype was recorded at least ten times. The V call is TRBV18, the J call TRBJ2-3; D is unclear. Trimming left V 6 bases short and J 3 bases short, with 10 bases between. The CDR3 consists of 13 residues. CDR1 and CDR2 from the germline V gene are KGHSH and LQKENI. CDR3 sequence: CASSLRNTDTQYF. The CDR3 DNA reads as TGTGCCAGCTCGCTACGTAATACAGATACGCAGTATTTT.

The J gene is TRBJ2-1, the V gene TRBV29-1; D remains unclear. V dropped 7 bases and J dropped 6 bases, with 10 bases sitting between them. Germline V lookup: CDR1 SQVTM, CDR2 ANQGSEA. This CDR3 is 11 amino acids long. The CDR3 DNA is TGCAGCGCCCCCGCTCGCAATGAGCAGTTCTTC. Amino acids: CSAPARNEQFF.

This clonotype was seen many times. The genes are TRBV29-1 and TRBJ2-7; D unresolved. CDR3 length: 11 residues. The V end lost 4 bases, the J end lost 2 bases, and 6 bases lay between the germline ends. Germline loops: CDR1 SQVTM, CDR2 ANQGSEA. In DNA, the CDR3 is TGCAGCGTTGGGACCGCCTACGAGCAGTACTTC. The encoded protein is CSVGTAYEQYF.

This clonotype was counted a few times. This rearrangement joins TRBV24-1 to TRBJ1-5; no clear D gene. Between the trimmed V and J ends, which lost 1 base and 7 bases, there was a span of 7 bases. The germline gives CDR1 KGHDR, CDR2 SFDVKD. This CDR3 region has 13 residues. CDR3 amino acids: CATSDFEWQPQHF. CDR3 in DNA: TGTGCCACCAGTGATTTTGAATGGCAGCCCCAGCATTTT.

The table lists this clonotype with many counts. V gene TRBV3-1 combines with J gene TRBJ2-5; tentatively, D is TRBD2 (5 bases). Trimming left V 5 bases short and J 5 bases short, with 15 bases between. CDR3 length equals 14 residues. Germline CDR1 is LGHDT and CDR2 is YNNKEL (reference sequence). CDR3 sequence: CASSFQRQVETQYF. Here the CDR3 DNA reads TGTGCCAGCAGCTTTCAGCGGCAGGTTGAGACCCAGTACTTC.

This chain joins TRBV7-9 and TRBJ2-5; possible D gene TRBD2, 6 bases. Between the trimmed V and J ends, which lost 0 bases and 5 bases, there was a span of 13 bases. Germline values: CDR1 SEHNR, CDR2 FQNEAQ (reference sequence). This CDR3 spans 15 amino acids. The CDR3, as DNA: TGTGCCAGCAGCTTAGCGTTAGGGAGGTCGGAGACCCAGTACTTC. It yields the protein CASSLALGRSETQYF.

This clonotype was seen more than once but under ten times. The V call is TRBV12-3 or TRBV12-4, the J call TRBJ2-1, with D possibly matching TRBD1 (6 bases). Trimming stripped 7 bases from V and 9 bases from J, with 16 bases between. The CDR3 spans 13 residues. CDR3: CASTFAGVGEQFF. CDR3 nucleotides: TGTGCCAGCACCTTTGCAGGGGTAGGTGAGCAGTTCTTC.

This sequence joins TRBV20-1 and TRBJ1-1; D might be TRBD1 (6 bases). The germline CDR1 and CDR2 sequences are DFQATT and SNEGSKA (reference sequence). CDR3 size: 12 residues. Trimming left V 5 bases short and J 6 bases short, with 13 bases between. CDR3 residues: CSAPQGIAEAFF. The CDR3 DNA is TGCAGTGCTCCACAGGGAATCGCTGAAGCTTTCTTT.

CDR3 loop: CASSVAPRTGGFYEQYF. The DNA for the CDR3 is TGTGCCAGCAGCGTAGCTCCTCGGACAGGGGGCTTCTACGAGCAGTACTTC. V is TRBV9 and J is TRBJ2-7; TRBD1 aligns across 11 bases. Germline CDR1 is SGDLS and CDR2 is YYNGEE. This CDR3 region has 17 residues. V was clipped by 0 bases and J by 3 bases; unmatched bases: 8.

This clonotype has a handful of counts. Given the absence of the conserved phenylalanine or tryptophan at the CDR3 end, a read error is likely. The chain couples TRBV28 to TRBJ2-3, with D perhaps given as TRBD1 or TRBD2 (5 bases each). Germline V gene sequence: CDR1 MDHEN, CDR2 SYDVKM. The V end was cut by 8 bases, the J end by 2 bases, with 11 bases between. The CDR3 loop spans 13 amino acids. The CDR3, as DNA: TGTGCCAGCCGCCGGGACCCCACAGATACGCAGTATTCT. This sequence encodes CASRRDPTDTQYS.

This clonotype was seen ten or more times. The chain links TRBV20-1 to TRBJ2-3, with D possibly being TRBD2 (5 bases). Germline V CDR1 and CDR2: DFQATT, SNEGSKA (reference sequence). The CDR3 sequence is 16 residues long. V lost 5 bases to trimming and J lost 4 bases, with 22 bases between them. The CDR3 protein is CSADSAQGGLPDTQYF. For the CDR3, the DNA is TGCAGTGCTGATTCGGCCCAAGGCGGGTTGCCAGATACGCAGTATTTT.